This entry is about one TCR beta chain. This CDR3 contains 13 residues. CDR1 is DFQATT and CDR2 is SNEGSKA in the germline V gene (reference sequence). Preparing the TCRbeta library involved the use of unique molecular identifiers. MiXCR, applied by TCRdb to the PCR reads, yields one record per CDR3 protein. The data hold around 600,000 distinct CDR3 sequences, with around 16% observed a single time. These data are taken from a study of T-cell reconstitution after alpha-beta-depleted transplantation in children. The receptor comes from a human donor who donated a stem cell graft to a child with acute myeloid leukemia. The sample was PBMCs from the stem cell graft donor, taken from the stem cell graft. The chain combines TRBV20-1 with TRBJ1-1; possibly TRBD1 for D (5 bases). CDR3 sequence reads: CTWGIGAHTEAFF. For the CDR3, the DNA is TGCACCTGGGGGATTGGGGCCCACACTGAAGCTTTCTTT.